This T cell receptor beta chain came from a study of T cell responses to AZD1222 COVID-19 vaccine. Study as a whole: Second-dose intervals of approximately 4 or approximately 12 weeks were pooled. Study results and caveats: Spike-wide vaccine-associated CD4 TCRs dominated at 160-218 and 743-854. Without day 14 samples, only post-peak T cell repertoires were studied. Clonal diversity was possibly underestimated, and the donors were mostly white British, with more females.

Sequenced by immunoSEQ multiplex PCR; TCRdb stores in-frame clones only, minus some. This table has some 180,000 clones, 85% to 95% appearing once. Trimming shortened V by 0 bases and J by 0 bases, and 3 bases separated the two germline ends. In germline, CDR1 is LGHDT, CDR2 YNNKEL (reference sequence). The CDR3 length is 14 residues. A note on this clone: Its specificity is unknown.

The TCR comes from an adult in good health. The sequences come from peripheral blood, collected on day 0 of AZD1222 vaccination. The chain combines TRBV3-1 (or the pseudogene TRBV3-2) with TRBJ1-3; unclear D gene. The CDR3 is CASSQDSSGNTIYF. CDR3 nucleotides: TGTGCCAGCAGCCAAGACAGCTCTGGAAACACCATATATTTT.